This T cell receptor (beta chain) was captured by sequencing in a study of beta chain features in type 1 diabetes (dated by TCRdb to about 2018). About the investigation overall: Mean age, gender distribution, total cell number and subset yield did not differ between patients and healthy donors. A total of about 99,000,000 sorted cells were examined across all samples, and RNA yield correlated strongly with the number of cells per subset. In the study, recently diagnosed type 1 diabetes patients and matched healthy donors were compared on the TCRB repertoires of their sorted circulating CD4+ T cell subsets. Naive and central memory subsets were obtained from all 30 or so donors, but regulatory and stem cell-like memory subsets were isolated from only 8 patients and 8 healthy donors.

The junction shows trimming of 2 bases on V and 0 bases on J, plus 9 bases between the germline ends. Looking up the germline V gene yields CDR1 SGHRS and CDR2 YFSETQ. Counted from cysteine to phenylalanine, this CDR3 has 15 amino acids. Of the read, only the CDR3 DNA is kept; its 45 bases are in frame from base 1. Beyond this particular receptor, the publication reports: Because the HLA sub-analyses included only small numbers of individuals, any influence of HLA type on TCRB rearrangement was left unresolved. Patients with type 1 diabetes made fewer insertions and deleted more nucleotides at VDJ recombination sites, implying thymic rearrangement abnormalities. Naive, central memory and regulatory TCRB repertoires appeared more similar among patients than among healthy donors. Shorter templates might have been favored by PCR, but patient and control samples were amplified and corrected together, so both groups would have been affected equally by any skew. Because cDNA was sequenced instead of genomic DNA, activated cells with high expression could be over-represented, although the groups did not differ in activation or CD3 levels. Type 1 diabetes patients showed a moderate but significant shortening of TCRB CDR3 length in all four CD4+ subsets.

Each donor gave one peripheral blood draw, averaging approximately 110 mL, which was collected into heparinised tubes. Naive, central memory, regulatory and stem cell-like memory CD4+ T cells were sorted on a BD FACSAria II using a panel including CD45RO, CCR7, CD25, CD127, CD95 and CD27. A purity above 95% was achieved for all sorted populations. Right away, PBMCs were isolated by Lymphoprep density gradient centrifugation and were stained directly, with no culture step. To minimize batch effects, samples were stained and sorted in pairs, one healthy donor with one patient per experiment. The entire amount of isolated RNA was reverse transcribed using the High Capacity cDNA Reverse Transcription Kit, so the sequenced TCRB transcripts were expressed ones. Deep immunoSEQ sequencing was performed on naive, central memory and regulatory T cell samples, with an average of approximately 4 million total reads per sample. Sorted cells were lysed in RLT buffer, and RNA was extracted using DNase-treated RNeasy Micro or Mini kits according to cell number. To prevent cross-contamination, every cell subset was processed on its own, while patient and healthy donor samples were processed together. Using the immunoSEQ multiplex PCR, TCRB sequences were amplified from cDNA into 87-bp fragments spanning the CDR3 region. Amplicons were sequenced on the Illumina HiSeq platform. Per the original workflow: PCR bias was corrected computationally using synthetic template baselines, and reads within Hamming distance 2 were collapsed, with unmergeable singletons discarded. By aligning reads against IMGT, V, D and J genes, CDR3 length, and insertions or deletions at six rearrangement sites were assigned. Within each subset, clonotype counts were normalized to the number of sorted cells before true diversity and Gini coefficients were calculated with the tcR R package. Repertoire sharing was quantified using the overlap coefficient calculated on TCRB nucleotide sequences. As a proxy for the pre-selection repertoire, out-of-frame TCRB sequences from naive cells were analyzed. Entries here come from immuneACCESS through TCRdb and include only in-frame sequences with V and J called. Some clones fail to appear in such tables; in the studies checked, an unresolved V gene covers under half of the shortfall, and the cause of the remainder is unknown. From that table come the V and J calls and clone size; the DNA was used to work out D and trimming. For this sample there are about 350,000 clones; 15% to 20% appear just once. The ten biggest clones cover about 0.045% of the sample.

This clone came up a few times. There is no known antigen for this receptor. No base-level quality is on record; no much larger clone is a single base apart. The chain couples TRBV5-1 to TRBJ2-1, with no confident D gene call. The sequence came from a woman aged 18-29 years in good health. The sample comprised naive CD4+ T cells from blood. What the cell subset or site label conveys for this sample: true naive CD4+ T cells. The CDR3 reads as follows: CASSFTSASYNEQFF. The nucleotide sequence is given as TGCGCCAGCAGCTTCACCAGCGCCTCCTACAATGAGCAGTTCTTC. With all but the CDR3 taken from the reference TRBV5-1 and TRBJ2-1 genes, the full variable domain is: KAGVTQTPRYLIKTRGQQVTLSCSPISGHRSVSWYQQTPGQGLQFLFEYFSETQRNKGNFPGRFSGRQFSNSRSEMNVSTLELGDSALYLCASSFTSASYNEQFFGPGTRLTVL.